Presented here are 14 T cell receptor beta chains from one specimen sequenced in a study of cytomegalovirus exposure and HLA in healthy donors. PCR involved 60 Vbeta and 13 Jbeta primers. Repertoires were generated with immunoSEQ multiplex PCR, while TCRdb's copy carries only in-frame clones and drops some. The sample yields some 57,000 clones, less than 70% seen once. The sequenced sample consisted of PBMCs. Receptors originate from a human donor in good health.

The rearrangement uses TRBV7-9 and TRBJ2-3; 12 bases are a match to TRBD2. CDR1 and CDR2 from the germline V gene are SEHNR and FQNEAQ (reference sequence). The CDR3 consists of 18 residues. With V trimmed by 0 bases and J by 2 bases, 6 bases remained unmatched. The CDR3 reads CASSLAWASGGATDTQYF. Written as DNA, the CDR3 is TGTGCCAGCAGCTTAGCGTGGGCTAGCGGGGGGGCCACAGATACGCAGTATTTT.

CDR3 residues: CASSSLPILAGGTDTQYF. The CDR3 DNA reads TGTGCCAGCAGTTCGCTCCCCATACTAGCGGGGGGGACAGATACGCAGTATTTT. The chain carries TRBV27 and TRBJ2-3, with 13 bases matching TRBD2. The germline V gene encodes CDR1 MNHEY and CDR2 SMNVEV (reference sequence). After removal of 4 bases from V and 3 bases from J, the junction contained 10 bases not matched to a gene. CDR3 size: 18 residues.

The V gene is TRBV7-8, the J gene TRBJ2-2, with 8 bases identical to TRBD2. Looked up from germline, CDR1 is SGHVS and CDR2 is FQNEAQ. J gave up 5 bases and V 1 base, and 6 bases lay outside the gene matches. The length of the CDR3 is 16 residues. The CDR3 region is CASSLGGRGVTGELFF. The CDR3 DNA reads TGTGCCAGCAGCTTAGGGGGGCGGGGGGTTACCGGGGAGCTGTTTTTT.

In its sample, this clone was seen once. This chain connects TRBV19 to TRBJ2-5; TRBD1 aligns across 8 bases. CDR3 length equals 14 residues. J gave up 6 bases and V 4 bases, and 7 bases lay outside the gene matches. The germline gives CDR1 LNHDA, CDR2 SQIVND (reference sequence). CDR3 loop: CASSSTGGPKTQYF. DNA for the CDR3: TGTGCCAGTAGTAGTACAGGGGGGCCGAAGACCCAGTACTTC.

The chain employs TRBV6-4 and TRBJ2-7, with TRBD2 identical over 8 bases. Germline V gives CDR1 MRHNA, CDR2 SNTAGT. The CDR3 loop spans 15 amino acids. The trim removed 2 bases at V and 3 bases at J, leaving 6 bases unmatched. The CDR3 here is CASSDPGLVSYEQYF. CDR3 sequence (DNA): TGTGCCAGCAGTGACCCGGGACTAGTCAGCTACGAGCAGTACTTC.

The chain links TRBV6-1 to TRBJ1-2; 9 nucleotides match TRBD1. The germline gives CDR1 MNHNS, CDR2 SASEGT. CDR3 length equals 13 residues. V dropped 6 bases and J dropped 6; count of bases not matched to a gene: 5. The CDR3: CASRQGALDGYTF. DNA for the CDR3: TGTGCCAGCAGACAGGGGGCGCTGGATGGCTACACCTTC.

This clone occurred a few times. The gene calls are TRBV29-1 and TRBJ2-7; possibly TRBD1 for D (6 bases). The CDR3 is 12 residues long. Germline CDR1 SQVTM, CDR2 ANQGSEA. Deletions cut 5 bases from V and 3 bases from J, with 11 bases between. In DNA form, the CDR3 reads TGCAGCGTTAAACAGGGTAACTACGAGCAGTACTTC. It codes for CSVKQGNYEQYF.

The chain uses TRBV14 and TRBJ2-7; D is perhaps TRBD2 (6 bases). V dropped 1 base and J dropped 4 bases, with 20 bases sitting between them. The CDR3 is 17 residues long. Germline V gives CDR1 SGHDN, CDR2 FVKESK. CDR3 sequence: CASSQGRGTAVWYEQYF. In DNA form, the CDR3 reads TGTGCCAGCAGCCAAGGTAGAGGGACTGCCGTTTGGTACGAGCAGTACTTC.

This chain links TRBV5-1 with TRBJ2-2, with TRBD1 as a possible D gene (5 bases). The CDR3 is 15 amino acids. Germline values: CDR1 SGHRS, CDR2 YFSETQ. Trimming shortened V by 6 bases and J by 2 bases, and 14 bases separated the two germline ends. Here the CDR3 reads CASKVWGLNTGELFF. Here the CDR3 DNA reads TGCGCCAGCAAGGTATGGGGCCTTAACACCGGGGAGCTGTTTTTT.

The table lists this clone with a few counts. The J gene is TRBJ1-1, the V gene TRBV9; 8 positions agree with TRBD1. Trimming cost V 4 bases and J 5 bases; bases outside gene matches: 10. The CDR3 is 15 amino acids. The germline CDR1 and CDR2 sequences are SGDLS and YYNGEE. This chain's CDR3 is CASSPRGRVKTEAFF. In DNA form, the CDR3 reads TGTGCCAGCAGCCCCAGGGGGCGAGTAAAGACTGAAGCTTTCTTT.

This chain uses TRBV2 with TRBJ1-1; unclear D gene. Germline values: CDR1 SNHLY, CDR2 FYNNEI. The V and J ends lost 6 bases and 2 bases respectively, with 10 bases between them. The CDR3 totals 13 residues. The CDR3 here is CASRGDLNTEAFF. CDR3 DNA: TGTGCCAGCAGGGGAGATTTAAACACTGAAGCTTTCTTT. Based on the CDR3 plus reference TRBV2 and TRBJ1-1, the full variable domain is EPEVTQTPSHQVTQMGQEVILRCVPISNHLYFYWYRQILGQKVEFLVSFYNNEISEKSEIFDDQFSVERPDGSNFTLKIRSTKLEDSAMYFCASRGDLNTEAFFGQGTRLTVV.

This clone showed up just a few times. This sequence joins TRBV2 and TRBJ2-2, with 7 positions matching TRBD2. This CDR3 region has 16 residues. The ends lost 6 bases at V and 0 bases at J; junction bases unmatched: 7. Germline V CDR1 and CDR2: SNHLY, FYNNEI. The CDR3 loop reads CASRASGASNTGELFF. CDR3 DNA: TGTGCCAGCAGGGCGAGCGGGGCTTCGAACACCGGGGAGCTGTTTTTT.

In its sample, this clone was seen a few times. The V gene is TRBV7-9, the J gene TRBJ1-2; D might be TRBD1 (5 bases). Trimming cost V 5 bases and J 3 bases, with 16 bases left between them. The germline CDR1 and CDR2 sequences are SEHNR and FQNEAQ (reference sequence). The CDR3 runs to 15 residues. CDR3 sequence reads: CASSLDRQGYYGYTF. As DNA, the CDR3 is TGTGCCAGCAGCCTGGATCGTCAGGGATACTATGGCTACACCTTC.

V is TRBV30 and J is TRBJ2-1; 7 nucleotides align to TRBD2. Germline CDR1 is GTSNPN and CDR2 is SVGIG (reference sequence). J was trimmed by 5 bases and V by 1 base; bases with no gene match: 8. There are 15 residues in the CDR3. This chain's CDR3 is CAWSGLAGVDNEQFF. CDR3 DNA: TGTGCCTGGAGTGGATTGGCGGGGGTTGACAATGAGCAGTTCTTC.